Below are 9 T cell receptor beta chains sequenced from a single sample in a study of CD8 T cells in ankylosing spondylitis. TCRdb re-called the 5' RACE reads through MiXCR, storing one row per CDR3 protein. The data show a few hundred thousand distinct CDR3 sequences, 18% seen once. Sequences were obtained from blood, either unsorted or a sorted T cell fraction (not recorded which). The receptors were sampled from a male donor with ankylosing spondylitis or in good health (not recorded which).

This clonotype was seen a handful of times. J is TRBJ2-1 and V is TRBV11-2; D possibly uses TRBD1 or TRBD2 (5 bases each). CDR3 length: 14 residues. V was pared by 7 bases and J by 1 base, with 11 bases between. CDR1 is SGHAT and CDR2 is FQNNGV in the germline V gene. This CDR3 is CASKGRMSYNEQFF. CDR3 nucleotides: TGTGCCAGCAAGGGACGAATGTCCTACAATGAGCAGTTCTTC.

The table lists this clonotype with a few counts. The J gene is TRBJ2-1, the V gene TRBV2, with D perhaps matching TRBD2 (6 bases). The CDR3 has 13 residues. The V gene lost 8 bases and the J gene lost 0 bases, with 8 bases spanning the gap. The germline CDR1 and CDR2 sequences are SNHLY and FYNNEI. The CDR3 loop is CASLAYSYNEQFF. The CDR3 DNA reads TGTGCCAGCCTAGCGTACTCCTACAATGAGCAGTTCTTC.

The V and J genes are TRBV28 and TRBJ2-1; D may be TRBD1 (5 bases). This CDR3 comprises 15 residues. V was clipped by 3 bases and J by 4 bases, with 13 bases between them. The germline gives CDR1 MDHEN, CDR2 SYDVKM. Written as DNA, the CDR3 is TGTGCCAGCAGTTTCTACAGGTTTGGGTACAATGAGCAGTTCTTC. Encoded protein: CASSFYRFGYNEQFF.

This clonotype was picked up a small number of times. V usage is TRBV29-1 and J usage is TRBJ2-5, with TRBD1 as a possible D gene (6 bases). Trimming left V 3 bases short and J 5 bases short, with 22 bases between. Germline V gene data show CDR1 as SQVTM and CDR2 as ANQGSEA. The CDR3 is 16 residues long. The CDR3 reads CSVDSVAHRVGETQYF. CDR3 coding DNA: TGCAGCGTTGACTCGGTAGCGCACAGGGTAGGGGAGACCCAGTACTTC.

The chain links TRBV6-1 to TRBJ2-3; tentatively, D is TRBD1 (6 bases). CDR1 and CDR2 (germline): MNHNS, SASEGT. V lost 6 bases to trimming and J lost 1 base, with 14 bases between them. The CDR3 runs 15 residues. CDR3 protein: CASRGGGTGTDTQYF. The CDR3 DNA sequence: TGTGCCAGCAGAGGTGGGGGCACGGGCACAGATACGCAGTATTTT.

As to this clonotype: Given a much more abundant clone one base away, this may be a read error. The V gene is TRBV10-3, the J gene TRBJ2-7, with a tentative D call TRBD1 (5 bases). Per the germline V gene, CDR1 is ENHRY and CDR2 is SYGVKD. The CDR3 consists of 15 residues. The CDR3 coding sequence is TGTGCCATCAGTGAGTCAGGGGCAGGCTCCCACGAGCAGTACTTC. It translates to CAISESGAGSHEQYF.

This clonotype was picked up a small number of times. The rearrangement joins TRBV6-1 to TRBJ2-1; 14 nucleotides align to TRBD2. The trim removed 7 bases at V and 7 bases at J, leaving 6 bases unmatched. Per germline, CDR1 MNHNS and CDR2 SASEGT. The CDR3 consists of 15 residues. CDR3 nucleotides: TGTGCCAGCACTGGACTAGCGGGAGGAGGGAATGAGCAGTTCTTC. Its protein product is CASTGLAGGGNEQFF.

The chain joins TRBV29-1 to TRBJ2-5; D is tentatively TRBD1 or TRBD2 (5 bases each). V was clipped by 2 bases and J by 3 bases, with 13 bases between them. Germline CDR1 reads SQVTM; CDR2 reads ANQGSEA. The CDR3 covers 14 residues. CDR3 residues: CSVEPRDLEETQYF. The CDR3 DNA follows: TGCAGCGTTGAACCCAGGGACCTGGAAGAGACCCAGTACTTC.

This clonotype was counted a few times. The rearrangement joins TRBV7-2 to TRBJ2-1; D perhaps matches TRBD2 (6 bases). Germline assignment: CDR1 SGHTA and CDR2 FQGNSA. The germline V and J ends were trimmed by 3 bases and 1 base, with 13 bases remaining between them. This CDR3 has 16 residues. The CDR3 sequence is CASSFGGKGSYNEQFF. The CDR3 DNA sequence: TGTGCCAGCAGCTTCGGCGGGAAAGGGTCCTACAATGAGCAGTTCTTC. Looking up the rest from reference TRBV7-2 and TRBJ2-1 gives the full variable domain: GAGVSQSPSNKVTEKGKDVELRCDPISGHTALYWYRQSLGQGLEFLIYFQGNSAPDKSGLPSDRFSAERTGGSVSTLTIQRTQQEDSAVYLCASSFGGKGSYNEQFFGPGTRLTVL.